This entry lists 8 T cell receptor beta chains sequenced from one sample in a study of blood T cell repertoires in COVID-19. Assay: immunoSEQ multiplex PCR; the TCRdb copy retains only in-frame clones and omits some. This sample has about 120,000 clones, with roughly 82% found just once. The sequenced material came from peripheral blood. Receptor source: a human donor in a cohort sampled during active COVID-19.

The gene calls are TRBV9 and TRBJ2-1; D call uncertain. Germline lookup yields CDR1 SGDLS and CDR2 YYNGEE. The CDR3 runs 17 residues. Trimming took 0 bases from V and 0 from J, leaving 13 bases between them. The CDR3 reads CASSVASFPSSYNEQFF. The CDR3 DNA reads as TGTGCCAGCAGCGTAGCGAGCTTTCCTAGCTCCTACAATGAGCAGTTCTTC. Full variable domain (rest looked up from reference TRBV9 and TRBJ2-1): DSGVTQTPKHLITATGQRVTLRCSPRSGDLSVYWYQQSLDQGLQFLIQYYNGEERAKGNILERFSAQQFPDLHSELNLSSLELGDSALYFCASSVASFPSSYNEQFFGPGTRLTVL.

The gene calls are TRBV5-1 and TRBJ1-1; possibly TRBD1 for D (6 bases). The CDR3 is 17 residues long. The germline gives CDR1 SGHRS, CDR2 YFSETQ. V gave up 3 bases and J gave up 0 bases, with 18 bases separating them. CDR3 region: CASSSTRGGSMNTEAFF. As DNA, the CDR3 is TGCGCCAGCAGCTCGACCAGGGGAGGGAGCATGAACACTGAAGCTTTCTTT.

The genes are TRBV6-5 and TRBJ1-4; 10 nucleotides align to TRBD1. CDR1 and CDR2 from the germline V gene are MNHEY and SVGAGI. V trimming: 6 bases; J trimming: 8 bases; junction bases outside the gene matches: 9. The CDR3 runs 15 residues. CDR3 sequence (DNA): TGTGCCAGCAGGCTCGACCGGGACAGGGGAGAAAAACTGTTTTTT. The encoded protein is CASRLDRDRGEKLFF.

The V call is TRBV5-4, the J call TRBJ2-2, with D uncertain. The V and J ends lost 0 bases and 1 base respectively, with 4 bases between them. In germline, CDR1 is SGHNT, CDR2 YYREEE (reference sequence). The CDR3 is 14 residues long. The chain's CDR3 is CASSLERNTGELFF. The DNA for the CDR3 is TGTGCCAGCAGCTTGGAGAGGAACACCGGGGAGCTGTTTTTT.

CDR3 DNA sequence: TGTGCCTCCGGAGCGGGGATGAACACTGAAGCTTTCTTT. This translates into CASGAGMNTEAFF. The rearrangement uses TRBV7-8 and TRBJ1-1; no clear D gene. The germline gives CDR1 SGHVS, CDR2 FQNEAQ. The germline V and J ends were trimmed by 11 bases and 0 bases, with 13 bases remaining between them. The CDR3 covers 13 residues.

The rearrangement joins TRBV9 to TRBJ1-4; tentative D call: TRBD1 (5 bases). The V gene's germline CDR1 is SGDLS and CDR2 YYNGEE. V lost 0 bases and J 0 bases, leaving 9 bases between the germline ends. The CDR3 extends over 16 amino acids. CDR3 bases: TGTGCCAGCAGCGTAGATCCGACAGCAACTAATGAAAAACTGTTTTTT. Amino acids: CASSVDPTATNEKLFF.

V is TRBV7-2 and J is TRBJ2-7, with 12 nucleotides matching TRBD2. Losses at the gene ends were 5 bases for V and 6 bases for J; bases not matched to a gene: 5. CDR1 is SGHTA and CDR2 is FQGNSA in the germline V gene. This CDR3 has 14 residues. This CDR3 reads CASSPRLAGAEQYF. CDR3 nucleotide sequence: TGTGCCAGCAGCCCGCGACTAGCGGGGGCCGAGCAGTACTTC.

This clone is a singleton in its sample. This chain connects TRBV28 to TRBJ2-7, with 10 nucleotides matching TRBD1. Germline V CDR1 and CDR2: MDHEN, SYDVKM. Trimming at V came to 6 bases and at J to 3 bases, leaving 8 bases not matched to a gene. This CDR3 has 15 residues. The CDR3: CASSPVRDRGYEQYF. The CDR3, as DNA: TGTGCCAGCAGCCCCGTCCGGGACAGGGGCTACGAGCAGTACTTC.